This passage covers 10 T cell receptor beta chains from one sample sequenced in a study of T-cell reconstitution after alpha-beta-depleted transplantation in children. It was with unique molecular identifiers that the TCRbeta library was prepared. From the PCR reads, TCRdb called clonotypes with MiXCR, one entry per CDR3 protein. The data show some 490,000 distinct CDR3 sequences, about 12% seen once. Sequenced material: PBMCs from the stem cell graft donor, taken from the stem cell graft. These receptors were collected from a human donor who donated a stem cell graft to a child with combined immunodeficiency.

This clonotype was observed a handful of times. The CDR3 DNA reads as TGTGCCAGCAGCCGCGACATTAGCTCCTACAATGAGCAGTTCTTC. Protein sequence: CASSRDISSYNEQFF. V is TRBV7-9 and J is TRBJ2-1; unclear D gene. Trimming removed 5 bases at V and 0 bases at J, with 11 bases between. Germline CDR1 reads SEHNR; CDR2 reads FQNEAQ (reference sequence). CDR3 size: 15 residues.

The chain joins TRBV15 to TRBJ1-5; D is perhaps TRBD1 (6 bases). The germline V gene has CDR1 LNHNV and CDR2 YYDKDF (reference sequence). CDR3 length equals 15 residues. Deletions cut 0 bases from V and 6 bases from J, with 12 bases between. DNA of the CDR3: TGTGCCACCAGCAGAGATATGGGGGCTGGTCAGCCCCAGCATTTT. Encoded protein: CATSRDMGAGQPQHF.

This clonotype was found a few times. The gene calls are TRBV7-9 and TRBJ2-5; 8 bases line up with TRBD1. The CDR3 is 14 residues long. Germline trimming cut 3 bases from V and 4 bases from J; bases unmatched to any gene: 4. Looked up from germline, CDR1 is SEHNR and CDR2 is FQNEAQ (reference sequence). The chain's CDR3 is CASSLGQAGETQYF. Here the CDR3 DNA reads TGTGCCAGCAGCTTGGGACAGGCGGGAGAGACCCAGTACTTC.

The V gene is TRBV20-1, the J gene TRBJ1-5, with D possibly TRBD1 on 5 matching bases. The CDR3 spans 16 residues. With 0 bases removed from V and 0 bases from J, the gap between germline ends came to 12 bases. Germline CDR1 reads DFQATT; CDR2 reads SNEGSKA (reference sequence). The CDR3 DNA reads as TGCAGTGCTAGAGATTCAGGGACGTATAGCAATCAGCCCCAGCATTTT. It yields the protein CSARDSGTYSNQPQHF.

There are a few counts of this clonotype. The rearrangement joins TRBV7-9 to TRBJ2-3; 11 bases are shared with TRBD2. The CDR3 is made up of 14 amino acids. Germline loops: CDR1 SEHNR, CDR2 FQNEAQ (reference sequence). Trimming at V came to 9 bases and at J to 1 base, leaving 3 bases not matched to a gene. The CDR3 DNA reads as TGTGCCAGTAGCGGGGGGGCCGGCACAGATACGCAGTATTTT. Translated: CASSGGAGTDTQYF.

This clonotype was seen a handful of times. This chain joins TRBV20-1 and TRBJ2-3, with 7 bases that match TRBD2. The CDR3 is 14 residues long. From germline, CDR1 is DFQATT and CDR2 SNEGSKA (reference sequence). The trim removed 3 bases at V and 4 bases at J, leaving 7 bases unmatched. As DNA, the CDR3 is TGCAGTGCTAGGGGCCCAGCGGGGTCAGATACGCAGTATTTT. Translated, it gives CSARGPAGSDTQYF.

This clonotype came up a few times. The J gene is TRBJ2-7, the V gene TRBV4-1, with 7 bases aligning to TRBD2. With V trimmed by 6 bases and J by 2 bases, 10 bases remained unmatched. The CDR3 is 15 amino acids. Germline V gene lookup returns CDR1 MGHRA and CDR2 YSYEKL. CDR3 nucleotides: TGCGCCAGCAGTCAGCAGTCAAGCGGGGCCTACGAGCAGTACTTC. Its protein product is CASSQQSSGAYEQYF.

This clonotype was recorded at least ten times. This sequence joins TRBV12-3 or TRBV12-4 and TRBJ2-4; D remains unclear. CDR3 length: 14 amino acids. Trimming took 5 bases from V and 6 from J, leaving 14 bases between them. The CDR3 loop reads CASSPGPGRNIQYF. In DNA form, the CDR3 reads TGTGCCAGCAGTCCCGGACCAGGACGAAACATTCAGTACTTC.

This clonotype was seen a handful of times. The gene calls are TRBV5-1 and TRBJ1-3, with TRBD1 matching 7 bases. Germline CDR1 and CDR2: SGHRS and YFSETQ. V gave up 0 bases and J gave up 0 bases; unmatched junction bases: 6. There are 17 residues in the CDR3. The CDR3, as DNA: TGCGCCAGCAGCTTGGAAGGGGGGACAGCCTCTGGAAACACCATATATTTT. Translated: CASSLEGGTASGNTIYF.

This clonotype was recorded many times. The chain couples TRBV12-3 or TRBV12-4 to TRBJ2-1; unclear D gene. Trimming took 1 base from V and 0 from J, leaving 7 bases between them. CDR3 length: 15 amino acids. The CDR3 DNA reads as TGTGCCAGCAGTTTAGGTCGAACCTCCTACAATGAGCAGTTCTTC. It encodes CASSLGRTSYNEQFF.